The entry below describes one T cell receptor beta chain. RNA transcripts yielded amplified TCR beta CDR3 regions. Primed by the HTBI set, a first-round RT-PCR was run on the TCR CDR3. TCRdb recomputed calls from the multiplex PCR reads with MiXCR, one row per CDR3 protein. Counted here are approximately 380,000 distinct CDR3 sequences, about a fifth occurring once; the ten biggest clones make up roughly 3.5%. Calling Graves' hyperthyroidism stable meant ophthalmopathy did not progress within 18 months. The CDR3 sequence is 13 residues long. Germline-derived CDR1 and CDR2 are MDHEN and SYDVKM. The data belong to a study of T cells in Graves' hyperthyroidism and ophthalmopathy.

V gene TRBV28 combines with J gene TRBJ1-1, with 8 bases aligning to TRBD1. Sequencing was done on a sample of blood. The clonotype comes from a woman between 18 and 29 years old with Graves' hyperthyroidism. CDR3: CATRQGKGTEAFF. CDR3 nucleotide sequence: TGTGCTACGCGACAGGGGAAGGGCACTGAAGCTTTCTTT.